The 20 T cell receptor beta chains in this list originate from one sample, sequenced in a study of type 1 and type 2 diabetes patients. PCR was run on genomic DNA. Amplification of the beta chain CDR3 used 30 forward and 13 reverse multiplex primers. Each CDR3 protein is one row after TCRdb ran MiXCR on the multiplex PCR reads. The repertoire has 250,000 or so distinct CDR3 sequences, more than 45% of them found once; the top ten carry approximately 13%. The material sequenced was peripheral blood mononuclear cells (PBMCs). Source of these receptors: a man aged 18 to 35 with type 2 diabetes.

This clonotype was observed a few times. The genes are TRBV29-1 and TRBJ1-2; D is uncertain. Germline-derived CDR1 and CDR2 are SQVTM and ANQGSEA. The CDR3 runs 13 residues. V was cut by 5 bases and J by 2 bases, with 12 bases left in between. CDR3 nucleotide sequence: TGCAGCGTTCCAGGCTCAGACAACTATGGCTACACCTTC. It translates to CSVPGSDNYGYTF.

Notes on this clonotype: One end of the junction is discordant with germline, which a read error may explain. The rearrangement uses TRBV6-6 and TRBJ1-1; D ambiguous. CDR1 and CDR2 (germline): MNHNY, SVGAGI (reference sequence). The length of the CDR3 is 11 residues. The DNA of the CDR3 is TGTGCCAGCCGAGAGTTGGCTGAAGCTTCCTTT. Translating it yields CASRELAEASF.

In its sample, this clonotype was seen a few times. V is TRBV5-1 and J is TRBJ1-6; D remains ambiguous. The germline gives CDR1 SGHRS, CDR2 YFSETQ. The CDR3 contains 14 residues. V was shortened by 0 bases and J by 7 bases, with 8 bases between the two germline ends. The CDR3 region has the DNA TGCGCCAGCAGCTTGGGGGCGCAGAATTCACCCCTCCACTTT. It codes for CASSLGAQNSPLHF.

This clonotype has a handful of counts. The chain carries TRBV19 and TRBJ2-7; D may be TRBD2 (5 bases). V was pared by 4 bases and J by 5 bases, with 12 bases between. CDR1 is LNHDA, CDR2 SQIVND, per germline (reference sequence). The CDR3 spans 13 residues. CDR3 sequence reads: CASSTDPGNEQYF. The CDR3 nucleotides read TGTGCCAGTAGTACGGACCCCGGGAACGAGCAGTACTTC.

V is TRBV6-5 and J is TRBJ2-7; D possibly corresponds to TRBD1 (8 bases). The germline V and J ends were trimmed by 4 bases and 6 bases, with 19 bases remaining between them. Germline CDR1 and CDR2: MNHEY and SVGAGI. The CDR3 consists of 15 residues. CDR3 nucleotides: TGTGCCAGCAGTTTACTACAGGGGGGGTCTGCCGAGCAGTACTTC. Residues: CASSLLQGGSAEQYF.

The chain is built from TRBV6-5 and TRBJ2-1, with 7 bases identical to TRBD2. Losses at the gene ends were 6 bases for V and 2 bases for J; bases not matched to a gene: 10. The CDR3 runs to 16 residues. Looked up from germline, CDR1 is MNHEY and CDR2 is SVGAGI. CDR3 bases: TGTGCCAGCAGGGCCCAATCTAGCGGCCCCTACAATGAGCAGTTCTTC. This sequence encodes CASRAQSSGPYNEQFF.

V is TRBV7-2 and J is TRBJ2-1, with D tentatively TRBD1 (6 bases). V lost 3 bases and J 4 bases, leaving 10 bases between the germline ends. This CDR3 has 14 amino acids. Germline CDR1 reads SGHTA; CDR2 reads FQGNSA. The CDR3 reads CASSFRQEYNEQFF. CDR3 coding DNA: TGTGCCAGCAGCTTTAGACAGGAGTACAATGAGCAGTTCTTC.

V usage is TRBV19 and J usage is TRBJ1-2; D uncertain. The CDR3 spans 12 residues. Germline CDR1 and CDR2: LNHDA and SQIVND (reference sequence). Trimming shortened V by 3 bases and J by 13 bases, and 15 bases separated the two germline ends. Written as DNA, the CDR3 is TGTGCCAGTAGTATCGGGCCTTCCCCGCCCACCTTC. Encoded protein: CASSIGPSPPTF.

V is TRBV28 and J is TRBJ1-2; TRBD1 matches 9 bases. CDR1 is MDHEN and CDR2 is SYDVKM in the germline V gene. The CDR3 runs 14 residues. The V segment lost 8 bases and the J segment 8 bases; nucleotides outside the gene matches: 12. The DNA for the CDR3 is TGTGCCAGCGGACTACAGGGGGCGTACGGAGGCTACACCTTC. As protein: CASGLQGAYGGYTF.

This clonotype showed up just a few times. The chain links TRBV25-1 to TRBJ2-7; 7 bases are a match to TRBD1. This CDR3 has 13 amino acids. Germline-derived CDR1 and CDR2 are MGHDK and SYGVNS. J lost 2 bases, V lost 5 bases, and 3 bases had no gene match. For the CDR3, the DNA is TGTGCCAGCAGTCAGGGGGTTCCCTACGAGCAGTACTTC. Encoded protein: CASSQGVPYEQYF.

This clonotype was counted at least ten times. V is TRBV25-1 and J is TRBJ1-2; 10 bases map to TRBD1. Trimming removed 7 bases from V and 3 bases from J; junction bases left unmatched: 5. CDR1 is MGHDK and CDR2 is SYGVNS in the germline V gene. CDR3 size: 14 residues. CDR3 in amino acids: CASTSDRGDYGYTF. The CDR3 DNA is TGTGCCAGCACCTCGGACAGGGGGGACTATGGCTACACCTTC.

The rearrangement uses TRBV6-1 and TRBJ1-2, with D perhaps matching TRBD1 (5 bases). V was cut by 10 bases and J by 8 bases, with 17 bases left in between. Germline V CDR1 and CDR2: MNHNS, SASEGT. This CDR3 has 12 amino acids. The CDR3: CATTGGWAGYTF. CDR3 sequence (DNA): TGTGCCACCACCGGGGGGTGGGCCGGCTACACCTTC.

The rearrangement uses TRBV10-1 and TRBJ2-2; 16 bases fit TRBD2. Trimming cost V 6 bases and J 4 bases; bases outside gene matches: 5. Germline V gene lookup returns CDR1 WNHNN and CDR2 SYGVQD (reference sequence). This CDR3 region has 17 residues. Written as DNA, the CDR3 is TGCGCCAGCAGGGGGACTAGCGGGAGGGCCGGCACCGGGGAGCTGTTTTTT. It codes for CASRGTSGRAGTGELFF.

Only a few counts were recorded for this clonotype. The chain combines TRBV7-9 with TRBJ1-1; D not certain. The germline V gene encodes CDR1 SEHNR and CDR2 FQNEAQ (reference sequence). The CDR3 runs to 17 residues. V was pared by 5 bases and J by 0 bases, with 19 bases between. The CDR3 region has the DNA TGTGCCAGCAGCCTCCATTGGAGGGCGTACATGAACACTGAAGCTTTCTTT. Its translation is CASSLHWRAYMNTEAFF.

This clonotype was counted a few times. The gene calls are TRBV19 and TRBJ1-4, with D unclear. Germline lookup yields CDR1 LNHDA and CDR2 SQIVND (reference sequence). Trimming shortened V by 3 bases and J by 8 bases, and 7 bases separated the two germline ends. This CDR3 is 12 amino acids long. CDR3 in amino acids: CASSIQEEKLFF. The CDR3 DNA reads as TGTGCCAGTAGTATCCAGGAGGAAAAACTGTTTTTT.

The V and J genes are TRBV4-2 and TRBJ2-7, with a tentative D call TRBD2 (6 bases). This CDR3 has 14 amino acids. Germline CDR1 reads LGHNA; CDR2 reads YNFKEQ. V gave up 3 bases and J gave up 5 bases, with 14 bases separating them. In nucleotides, the CDR3 is TGTGCCAGCAGCCAGACGGGACTGGAGAACGAGCAGTACTTC. Its protein product is CASSQTGLENEQYF.

V is TRBV15 and J is TRBJ2-1; unclear D gene. There are 15 residues in the CDR3. V shed 5 bases and J shed 1 base, with 12 bases lying between them. The germline V gene has CDR1 LNHNV and CDR2 YYDKDF (reference sequence). The CDR3 sequence is CATSLISDSYNEQFF. The CDR3 DNA sequence: TGTGCCACCAGCCTTATATCGGATTCCTACAATGAGCAGTTCTTC.

The chain combines TRBV2 with TRBJ2-7; TRBD2 might be the D (6 bases). V lost 6 bases, J lost 1 base, and 16 bases lay in between. The CDR3 sequence is 15 residues long. CDR1 is SNHLY, CDR2 FYNNEI, per germline. The CDR3 loop is CASREGLQISYEQYF. The CDR3 DNA sequence: TGTGCCAGCAGGGAGGGACTGCAGATTTCCTACGAGCAGTACTTC.

V and J are TRBV29-1 and TRBJ2-7; tentatively, D is TRBD1 (6 bases). Trimming cost V 6 bases and J 5 bases, with 23 bases left between them. CDR1 is SQVTM and CDR2 is ANQGSEA in the germline V gene. The CDR3 spans 15 residues. Here the CDR3 reads CSVENPQGTRNEQYF. CDR3 sequence (DNA): TGCAGCGTGGAGAACCCACAGGGTACGAGAAACGAGCAGTACTTC.

The chain is built from TRBV10-3 and TRBJ2-2, with D maybe TRBD1 (6 bases). The CDR3 loop spans 18 amino acids. The germline CDR1 and CDR2 sequences are ENHRY and SYGVKD. Trimming stripped 2 bases from V and 4 bases from J, with 20 bases between. CDR3 nucleotide sequence: TGTGCCATCAGTGAGCCTTTAAGCGGTGGGGGCGTCACCGGGGAGCTGTTTTTT. This sequence encodes CAISEPLSGGGVTGELFF.